Below, 17 T cell receptor beta chains from the same sample are listed, as sequenced in a study of cytomegalovirus exposure and HLA in healthy donors. 60 Vbeta and 13 Jbeta primers were used in PCR. Assay used: immunoSEQ multiplex PCR; TCRdb lists only in-frame clones, some missing. The sample has some 70,000 clones, about 76% seen once. The sequencing sample was made of PBMCs. The receptors come from a man between 18 and 29 years old in good health and CMV-seronegative.

The rearrangement links TRBV19 to TRBJ2-3, with 9 positions matching TRBD2. Germline lookup yields CDR1 LNHDA and CDR2 SQIVND (reference sequence). This CDR3 is 14 amino acids long. J gave up 4 bases and V 4 bases, and 3 bases lay outside the gene matches. This chain's CDR3 is CASSSGGASDTQYF. DNA of the CDR3: TGTGCCAGTAGTAGCGGGGGGGCCTCAGATACGCAGTATTTT.

V gene TRBV28 combines with J gene TRBJ1-2, with 10 positions matching TRBD1. CDR3 length equals 16 residues. Per the germline V gene, CDR1 is MDHEN and CDR2 is SYDVKM. V lost 6 bases to trimming and J lost 5 bases; unmatched junction nucleotides: 12. Here the CDR3 DNA reads TGTGCCAGCAGGTCCCCGGGGACAGGGGATGGGTATGGCTACACCTTC. Amino acid sequence: CASRSPGTGDGYGYTF.

V gene TRBV5-6 combines with J gene TRBJ2-1; TRBD1 matches 11 bases. V dropped 4 bases and J dropped 9; count of bases not matched to a gene: 12. CDR3 length: 16 residues. CDR1 and CDR2 (germline): SGHDT, YYEEEE. The CDR3 sequence is CASSGLDRGLLVEQFF. Here the CDR3 DNA reads TGTGCCAGCAGCGGGCTGGACAGGGGGCTACTGGTTGAGCAGTTCTTC.

The chain has TRBV27 and TRBJ1-5; 7 positions agree with TRBD1. V shed 6 bases, J shed 2 bases, and the junction held 4 bases outside the gene matches. Germline-derived CDR1 and CDR2 are MNHEY and SMNVEV (reference sequence). The CDR3 has 14 amino acids. This CDR3 reads CASSHRGGNQPQHF. The DNA of the CDR3 is TGTGCCAGCAGCCACAGGGGAGGCAATCAGCCCCAGCATTTT.

The rearrangement uses TRBV5-6 and TRBJ2-5; the D gene is possibly TRBD1 (6 bases). V lost 5 bases to trimming and J lost 2 bases, with 16 bases between them. Germline V CDR1 and CDR2: SGHDT, YYEEEE. This CDR3 comprises 15 residues. CDR3 sequence reads: CASRGWTVGQETQYF. In nucleotides, the CDR3 is TGTGCCAGCAGGGGATGGACAGTCGGTCAAGAGACCCAGTACTTC.

This chain joins TRBV5-1 and TRBJ2-5; 7 bases fit TRBD2. The CDR3 has 16 residues. Germline CDR1 is SGHRS and CDR2 is YFSETQ. The V segment lost 0 bases and the J segment 1 base; nucleotides outside the gene matches: 6. CDR3 sequence reads: CASSLGGTMGQETQYF. The CDR3 DNA is TGCGCCAGCAGCTTGGGGGGGACTATGGGCCAAGAGACCCAGTACTTC.

The chain carries TRBV12-2 and TRBJ1-1; TRBD1 was called by the table and not checked on the DNA. TRBV12-2 corresponds to a pseudogene. The CDR3 totals 16 residues. The DNA for the CDR3 is TGTGCAAGTCGCTTAGGCTGGACAGCGATGAACACTGAAGCTTTCTTT. As protein: CASRLGWTAMNTEAFF.

This chain's CDR3 is CASSLPGEGRGGSYNEQFF. The CDR3 DNA reads TGTGCCAGCAGCTTACCGGGGGAGGGGCGGGGGGGCTCCTACAATGAGCAGTTCTTC. This rearrangement joins TRBV7-8 to TRBJ2-1; 9 bases line up with TRBD2. This CDR3 contains 19 residues. V shed 2 bases, J shed 0 bases, and the junction held 11 bases outside the gene matches. The germline CDR1 and CDR2 sequences are SGHVS and FQNEAQ.

This chain links TRBV28 with TRBJ2-5; TRBD2 agrees at 11 bases. Judging by the DNA end, TRBJ2-7 fits better; the J call may be wrong. The germline V gene has CDR1 MDHEN and CDR2 SYDVKM. The CDR3 has 20 amino acids. The CDR3 loop reads CASSPGLFLAGGPGSYEQYF. The CDR3 DNA is TGTGCCAGCAGTCCTGGCCTATTTCTAGCGGGGGGCCCCGGGTCCTACGAGCAGTACTTC.

The chain joins TRBV6-1 to TRBJ2-1, with TRBD2 matching 11 bases. Germline V gene data show CDR1 as MNHNS and CDR2 as SASEGT. Trimming removed 8 bases from V and 10 bases from J; junction bases left unmatched: 7. This CDR3 spans 13 amino acids. The CDR3 here is CASQLAGAGEQFF. The CDR3 DNA reads as TGTGCCAGCCAACTAGCGGGGGCCGGGGAGCAGTTCTTC.

V gene TRBV28 combines with J gene TRBJ2-1, with TRBD2 identical over 7 bases. Germline CDR1 MDHEN, CDR2 SYDVKM. The CDR3 has 14 amino acids. The V and J ends lost 2 bases and 7 bases, in that order; junction bases with no gene match: 5. DNA for the CDR3: TGTGCCAGCAGTTTACCCCAGCGGGGTAATGAGCAGTTCTTC. Translation: CASSLPQRGNEQFF.

This clone was detected a few times. The chain is built from TRBV5-5 and TRBJ2-3, with D possibly matching TRBD2 (6 bases). The CDR3 length is 14 residues. Trimming cost V 0 bases and J 3 bases, with 8 bases left between them. Germline V lookup: CDR1 SGHKS, CDR2 YYEKEE (reference sequence). CDR3 region: CASSLGGETDTQYF. CDR3 coding DNA: TGTGCCAGCAGCTTGGGCGGGGAGACAGATACGCAGTATTTT.

CDR3 bases: TGTGCCAGCAGCTCGGGACAGGGCGGTTCACCCCTCCACTTT. The encoded protein is CASSSGQGGSPLHF. The chain joins TRBV7-8 to TRBJ1-6, with 9 bases aligning to TRBD1. The germline V gene encodes CDR1 SGHVS and CDR2 FQNEAQ. Germline trimming cut 4 bases from V and 9 bases from J; bases unmatched to any gene: 4. CDR3 length: 14 amino acids.

This chain joins TRBV2 and TRBJ1-2, with D hard to call. Germline assignment: CDR1 SNHLY and CDR2 FYNNEI. The CDR3 contains 13 residues. With 0 bases removed from V and 10 bases from J, the gap between germline ends came to 12 bases. The CDR3 spells CASSEALREIYTF. The CDR3 nucleotides read TGTGCCAGCAGTGAAGCGCTTCGGGAGATCTACACCTTC.

The V call is TRBV27, the J call TRBJ2-7, with 7 bases that match TRBD1. The CDR3 extends over 16 amino acids. Per germline, CDR1 MNHEY and CDR2 SMNVEV (reference sequence). V dropped 5 bases and J dropped 2; count of bases not matched to a gene: 12. The CDR3 sequence: CASSLIGGEGPYEQYF. The CDR3 DNA sequence: TGTGCCAGCAGTCTGATAGGGGGCGAGGGCCCCTACGAGCAGTACTTC.

The rearrangement links TRBV7-3 to TRBJ2-5, with D possibly being TRBD1 (6 bases). V was clipped by 1 base and J by 12 bases, with 21 bases between them. Germline loops: CDR1 SGHTA, CDR2 FQGTGA. The CDR3 is 15 residues long. CDR3 bases: TGTGCCAGCAGCTTAAATGGGGCAGGGGATCTTTCTAAGTACTTC. Translation gives CASSLNGAGDLSKYF.

J is TRBJ2-2 and V is TRBV5-1; D unclear. In germline, CDR1 is SGHRS, CDR2 YFSETQ. This CDR3 is built from 15 residues. V was clipped by 5 bases and J by 3 bases, with 14 bases between them. The CDR3 DNA sequence: TGCGCCAGCAGACGGTCTGTATCGGACACCGGGGAGCTGTTTTTT. Translating gives CASRRSVSDTGELFF.